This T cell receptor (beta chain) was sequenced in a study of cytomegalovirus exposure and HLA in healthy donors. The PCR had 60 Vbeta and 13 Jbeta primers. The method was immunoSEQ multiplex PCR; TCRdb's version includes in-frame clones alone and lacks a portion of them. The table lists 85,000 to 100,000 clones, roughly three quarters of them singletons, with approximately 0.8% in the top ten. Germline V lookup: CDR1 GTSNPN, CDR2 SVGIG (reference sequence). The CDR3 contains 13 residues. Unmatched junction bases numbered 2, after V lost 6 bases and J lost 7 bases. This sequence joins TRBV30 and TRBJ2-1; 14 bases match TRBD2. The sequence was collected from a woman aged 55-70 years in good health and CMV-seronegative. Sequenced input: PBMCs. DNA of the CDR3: TGTGCCTGCTGGACTAGCGGGAGGAATGAGCAGTTCTTC. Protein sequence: CACWTSGRNEQFF.